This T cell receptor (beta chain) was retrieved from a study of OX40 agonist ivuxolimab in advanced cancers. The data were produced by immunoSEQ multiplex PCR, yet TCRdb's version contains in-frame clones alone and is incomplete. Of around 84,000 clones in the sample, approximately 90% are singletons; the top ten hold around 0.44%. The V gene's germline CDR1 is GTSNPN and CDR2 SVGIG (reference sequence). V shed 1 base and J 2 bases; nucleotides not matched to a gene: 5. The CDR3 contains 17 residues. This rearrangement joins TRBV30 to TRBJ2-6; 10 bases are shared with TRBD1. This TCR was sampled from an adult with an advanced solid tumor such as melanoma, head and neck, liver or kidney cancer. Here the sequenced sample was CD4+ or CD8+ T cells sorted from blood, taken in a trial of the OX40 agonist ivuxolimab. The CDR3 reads CAWSAGTGAAGANVLTF. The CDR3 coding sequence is TGTGCCTGGAGTGCCGGGACAGGGGCGGCTGGGGCCAACGTCCTGACTTTC. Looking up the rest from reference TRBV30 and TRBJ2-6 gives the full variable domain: SQTIHQWPATLVQPVGSPLSLECTVEGTSNPNLYWYRQAAGRGLQLLFYSVGIGQISSEVPQNLSASRPQDRQFILSSKKLLLSDSGFYLCAWSAGTGAAGANVLTFGAGSRLTVL.